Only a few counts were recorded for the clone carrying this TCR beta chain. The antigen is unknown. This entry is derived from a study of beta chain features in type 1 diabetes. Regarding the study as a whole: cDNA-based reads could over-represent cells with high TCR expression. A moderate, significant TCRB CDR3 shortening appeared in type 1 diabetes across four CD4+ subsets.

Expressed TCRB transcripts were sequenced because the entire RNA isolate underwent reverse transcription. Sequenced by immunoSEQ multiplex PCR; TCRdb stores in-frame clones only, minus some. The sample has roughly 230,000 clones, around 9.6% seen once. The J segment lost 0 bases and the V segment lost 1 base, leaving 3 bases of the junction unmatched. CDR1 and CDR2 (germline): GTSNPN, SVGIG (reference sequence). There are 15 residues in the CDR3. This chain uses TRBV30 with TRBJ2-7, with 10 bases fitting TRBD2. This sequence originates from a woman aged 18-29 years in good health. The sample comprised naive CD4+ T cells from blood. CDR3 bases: TGTGCCTGGAGTGGCGCTAGCGGGGGCTCCTACGAGCAGTACTTC. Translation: CAWSGASGGSYEQYF.